The entry below describes one TCR beta chain. No antigen is known for it. One base away there is no much larger clone; base qualities are not given. This specimen's time point label, per the study, means: baseline before first vaccination. The vaccinee samples were drawn from two UK trials, COV001 and COV002, one of which was a single-blind randomized controlled phase 2/3 trial testing AZD1222 (ChAdOx1 nCoV-19) in healthy adults. For TCRbeta chain sequencing, PBMC samples were collected from trial participants at day 0 and at day 28 after the second dose. The CDR3 regions of human TCRbeta chains were subjected to immunosequencing. As for how the authors treated the data: TCRs in the repertoires were matched against a reference library of SARS-CoV-2-specific TCRs that had been generated with the MIRA antigen-specificity platform. Breadth meant the fraction of unique TCRs that were SARS-CoV-2-associated, whereas depth meant the fraction of total T cells that were SARS-CoV-2-associated. Each spike-specific TCR was assigned to its reactive spike region and to a CD4 or CD8 class using the MIRA data. Log10-transformed breadth and depth values were compared by one-way ANOVA with Sidak's multiple comparisons tests. Drawn from immuneACCESS, this table holds only the in-frame rearrangements with V and J called that TCRdb kept. Clones are partly lost; checked studies trace under half to an unresolved V gene and leave the rest unexplained. V, J and clone size derive from that table, while D and trimming were established from the DNA sequence. The sample table records about 130,000 clones; over 75% of these occur just once. Clones ranked in the top ten supply approximately 20% of the sample.

This sample is drawn from a study of T cell responses to AZD1222 COVID-19 vaccine (dated by TCRdb to the early 2020s). For the study in its entirety: AZD1222 recipients whose second dose came at about 4 weeks and those whose second dose came at about 12 weeks were combined into one group, since spike-specific TCR depth and breadth did not differ between the two schedules. Trial participants were enrolled into age subgroups of 18-55, 56-69 and 70-plus years, which contained around 150, 28 and 57 TCR-sequenced participants, respectively. A total of around 240 trial participants underwent TCR sequencing, of whom about 210 received two doses of AZD1222 and about 25 received two doses of the MenACWY control vaccine.

V loses 4 bases, J loses 3 bases, and the germline ends lie 14 bases apart. The germline V gene encodes CDR1 SGDLS and CDR2 YYNGEE. Including the terminal cysteine and phenylalanine, the CDR3 comprises 14 residues. Only the CDR3 DNA is retained, 42 bases long and in frame from the first base. Overall study results and their limits: Participants were mostly white British, with more females than males. The authors suggested clonal diversity may have been underestimated. Conclusions about previously exposed vaccinees are limited because only five to seven AZD1222 recipients were SARS-CoV-2 seropositive at baseline. Spike-specific TCR breadth and depth rose significantly after two AZD1222 doses compared with day 0 and with MenACWY recipients. Vaccine-associated CD4 TCRs spanned the whole spike protein, with dominant responses in regions 160-218 and 743-854. Because no day 14 peak-response samples were available, repertoires were characterized only after the peak T cell response. The 56-69-year group was small, and its depth increase did not reach significance, likely because of low power. Nearly half of unique spike-specific TCRs reportedly recognized epitopes outside regions mutated in the B.1.351 and B.1.1.7 variants.

Sequenced material: peripheral blood, taken on day 0 of AZD1222 vaccination. The sequence joins TRBV9 to TRBJ2-7; the D element could tentatively be TRBD1 or TRBD2, as 5 bases agree for each. This TCR was sampled from an adult in good health. CDR3 protein: CASSPGDGRYEQYF. The bases are TGTGCCAGCAGCCCCGGGGACGGACGCTACGAGCAGTACTTC.